The clone carrying this TCR beta chain showed up just once. Its target is unknown. As to treatment: roughly 19 received Ad26.COV2.S at low or high dose, single or two shots; 5 received placebo; per-sample allocation not given. On day 63 after the first injection, vaccine and placebo recipients gave samples. The donor was a Boston adult aged 18-55 years. The CDR3 totals 16 residues. Per the germline V gene, CDR1 is SGHKS and CDR2 is YYEKEE (reference sequence). Losses at the gene ends were 5 bases for V and 2 bases for J; bases not matched to a gene: 11. This entry comes from a study of Ad26.COV2.S vaccination and SARS-CoV-2 variants. Data came from immunoSEQ multiplex PCR; TCRdb stores just in-frame clones and leaves some out. The table has around 450,000 clones, roughly 88% seen once. The study's findings and limits: Reportedly, spike-specific CD8+ and CD4+ T cell responses achieved substantial breadth once vaccination had taken place.

V is TRBV5-5 and J is TRBJ2-7; 9 nucleotides match TRBD2. The receptor was isolated from a person aged 18 to 65 who received the Ad26.COV2.S COVID-19 vaccine or a placebo. The specimen was peripheral blood, collected in a trial of Ad26.COV2.S vaccine versus placebo. In nucleotides, the CDR3 is TGTGCCAGCAGTTCTCCTCGGACTAGCGTGCCCTACGAGCAGTACTTC. Its translation is CASSSPRTSVPYEQYF. The full variable domain, rest sourced from reference TRBV5-5 and TRBJ2-7, is DAGVTQSPTHLIKTRGQQVTLRCSPISGHKSVSWYQQVLGQGPQFIFQYYEKEERGRGNFPDRFSARQFPNYSSELNVNALLLGDSALYLCASSSPRTSVPYEQYFGPGTRLTVT.